This entry lists 13 T cell receptor beta chains sequenced from one sample in a study of graft-versus-host responses after intestinal transplantation (dated by TCRdb to about 2021). These receptors are not linked to any known antigen. Libraries were built with the immunoSEQ multiplex PCR assay. TCRdb holds this immuneACCESS table with in-frame rearrangements only. Some clones are missing; in checked studies, unresolved V genes explain under half, and the rest has no known cause. The sample table records about 96,000 clones; 92% of these occur just once. The ten most abundant clones make up around 0.18% of the sample. The time point label of this sample denotes: cells obtained before transplantation from donor or recipient. Specimen: unstimulated CD4+ T cells sorted from spleen or lymph node cells, collected before intestinal transplant. The source is a human donor who received an intestinal transplant.

The V call is TRBV5-4, the J call TRBJ2-7, with TRBD1 as a possible D gene (6 bases). CDR3 size: 14 residues. CDR1 and CDR2 (germline): SGHNT, YYREEE (reference sequence). Trimming pared 7 bases from V and 0 bases from J, leaving 14 bases between. This CDR3 reads CASHGTPTSYEQYF. CDR3 DNA: TGTGCCAGCCACGGGACACCTACCTCCTACGAGCAGTACTTC. Using reference TRBV5-4 and TRBJ2-7 for the parts outside the CDR3, the full variable domain is ETGVTQSPTHLIKTRGQQVTLRCSSQSGHNTVSWYQQALGQGPQFIFQYYREEENGRGNFPPRFSGLQFPNYSSELNVNALELDDSALYLCASHGTPTSYEQYFGPGTRLTVT.

The V and J genes are TRBV30 and TRBJ1-2; D is undetermined. The CDR3 sequence is 12 residues long. Trimming took 3 bases from V and 9 from J, leaving 14 bases between them. In germline, CDR1 is GTSNPN, CDR2 SVGIG (reference sequence). CDR3 sequence (DNA): TGTGCCTGGAGGACAACTCGTAAGAGCTACACCTTC. It encodes CAWRTTRKSYTF.

With regard to this clone: A junction end diverges from the germline sequence, so it may reflect a read error. Other DNA sequences in this sample translate to the same CDR3. The genes are TRBV6-1 and TRBJ2-1; the match to TRBD2 covers 11 bases. CDR1 and CDR2 from the germline V gene are MNHNS and SASEGT. CDR3 length: 15 amino acids. CDR3 region: CASKIAGGRYNEQFF. The CDR3 region has the DNA TGTGCTAGCAAGATAGCGGGAGGGCGGTACAATGAGCAGTTCTTC.

The gene calls are TRBV6-5 and TRBJ2-7; D is possibly TRBD1 (6 bases). From germline, CDR1 is MNHEY and CDR2 SVGAGI. V lost 2 bases, J lost 2 bases, and 13 bases lay in between. There are 15 residues in the CDR3. The CDR3 DNA reads as TGTGCCAGCAGTTACCAGGGGACCGGCACCTACGAGCAGTACTTC. Its protein is CASSYQGTGTYEQYF.

The chain joins TRBV6-1 to TRBJ1-5, with D perhaps TRBD1 (5 bases). The V gene lost 6 bases and the J gene lost 1 base, with 13 bases spanning the gap. The germline V gene has CDR1 MNHNS and CDR2 SASEGT. CDR3 length: 15 residues. The CDR3 DNA reads as TGTGCCAGCAGGGCCGCGACAGTAAGCAATCAGCCCCAGCATTTT. Translated: CASRAATVSNQPQHF.

This rearrangement joins TRBV5-1 to TRBJ2-2; 9 bases agree with TRBD2. Germline V gene lookup returns CDR1 SGHRS and CDR2 YFSETQ. The CDR3 is 16 amino acids. After removal of 5 bases from V and 4 bases from J, the junction contained 9 bases not matched to a gene. The CDR3 nucleotides read TGCGCCAGCAGTCCTTTAGCGGGAGACTCCACCGGGGAGCTGTTTTTT. Protein sequence: CASSPLAGDSTGELFF.

This rearrangement joins TRBV2 to TRBJ1-5; 7 bases map to TRBD1. Germline CDR1 is SNHLY and CDR2 is FYNNEI. The CDR3 loop spans 15 amino acids. V gave up 5 bases and J gave up 1 base; unmatched junction bases: 5. CDR3 sequence (DNA): TGTGCCAGCAGTAAACAGGGGTGGAGCAATCAGCCCCAGCATTTT. Protein: CASSKQGWSNQPQHF.

CDR3 DNA: TGCGCCAGCAGCCGACGGGGGGGTGGAGGCTCCCAACGCTTTTTCACAGATACGCAGTATTTT. This gives the protein CASSRRGGGGSQRFFTDTQYF. V usage is TRBV4-3 and J usage is TRBJ2-3, with 8 nucleotides matching TRBD2. Trimming cost V 4 bases and J 2 bases; bases outside gene matches: 23. Germline V gene data show CDR1 as LGHNA and CDR2 as YSLEER. The CDR3 extends over 21 amino acids.

This clone was seen just once. The gene calls are TRBV5-4 and TRBJ1-1; possible D gene TRBD1, 6 bases. Germline values: CDR1 SGHNT, CDR2 YYREEE (reference sequence). Trimming cost V 4 bases and J 5 bases, with 15 bases left between them. The CDR3 sequence is 14 residues long. This chain's CDR3 is CASSTTGRRTEAFF. CDR3 nucleotide sequence: TGTGCCAGCAGCACGACAGGAAGAAGGACTGAAGCTTTCTTT.

The chain couples TRBV28 to TRBJ2-1, with TRBD2 identical over 8 bases. Germline V gene data show CDR1 as MDHEN and CDR2 as SYDVKM. The CDR3 contains 15 residues. V was pared by 4 bases and J by 5 bases, with 7 bases of the junction left unmatched. The CDR3 DNA sequence: TGTGCCAGCAGTTCACTCGGGGGGGAACACAATGAGCAGTTCTTC. It translates to CASSSLGGEHNEQFF.

The rearrangement links TRBV6-6 to TRBJ2-1; D might be TRBD2 (5 bases). This CDR3 is built from 15 residues. Trimming left V 6 bases short and J 2 bases short, with 14 bases between. CDR1 and CDR2 from the germline V gene are MNHNY and SVGAGI (reference sequence). The CDR3 region is CASRHTSGPYNEQFF. As DNA, the CDR3 is TGTGCCAGCAGGCATACTAGTGGCCCCTACAATGAGCAGTTCTTC.

This chain links TRBV10-3 with TRBJ2-7, with 8 bases matching TRBD2. The germline gives CDR1 ENHRY, CDR2 SYGVKD. V was clipped by 6 bases and J by 5 bases; unmatched bases: 15. The CDR3 length is 16 residues. CDR3 residues: CAISERGTLLGDEQYF. CDR3 in DNA: TGTGCCATCAGCGAGCGGGGGACCCTACTCGGAGACGAGCAGTACTTC.

This rearrangement joins TRBV7-2 to TRBJ2-1, with D uncertain. Germline loops: CDR1 SGHTA, CDR2 FQGNSA. The CDR3 length is 11 residues. V was shortened by 4 bases and J by 10 bases, with 8 bases between the two germline ends. The DNA of the CDR3 is TGTGCCAGCAGCTACGAGTGGGAGCAGTTCTTC. It is translated as CASSYEWEQFF.